The next 5 T cell receptor beta chains were all read from a single sample in a study of cytomegalovirus exposure and HLA in healthy donors. The study ran its PCR with 60 Vbeta and 13 Jbeta primers. Sequencing was performed with immunoSEQ multiplex PCR; in TCRdb, only in-frame clones are kept and a portion is missing. The table has fewer than 200,000 clones, less than 85% seen once. Sequencing was performed on PBMCs. These receptor sequences come from a man in his forties in good health and CMV-seronegative.

The J gene is TRBJ2-7, the V gene TRBV9, with 9 bases aligning to TRBD2. The CDR3 spans 14 residues. CDR1 and CDR2 (germline): SGDLS, YYNGEE. The trim removed 4 bases at V and 4 bases at J, leaving 6 bases unmatched. The chain's CDR3 is CASSRLAGPYEQYF. The CDR3 bases are TGTGCCAGCAGCCGGCTAGCGGGACCGTACGAGCAGTACTTC.

CDR3 amino acids: CAWSVWTGGNIQYF. The CDR3 bases are TGTGCCTGGAGTGTATGGACAGGGGGAAACATTCAGTACTTC. The chain carries TRBV30 and TRBJ2-4; 10 nucleotides agree with TRBD1. Germline V gene sequence: CDR1 GTSNPN, CDR2 SVGIG (reference sequence). Trimming took 0 bases from V and 6 from J; bases not matched to a gene: 2. This CDR3 comprises 14 residues.

This clone was detected only once. The chain couples TRBV4-1 to TRBJ2-3, with D maybe TRBD2 (5 bases). The CDR3 runs 14 residues. V was clipped by 4 bases and J by 5 bases, with 13 bases between them. Germline V gives CDR1 MGHRA, CDR2 YSYEKL. This CDR3 reads CASSPPTGIDTQYF. CDR3 in DNA: TGCGCCAGCAGCCCCCCCACGGGGATAGATACGCAGTATTTT.

V and J are TRBV18 and TRBJ1-3; D ambiguous. V was clipped by 5 bases and J by 0 bases, with 14 bases between them. Germline CDR1 reads KGHSH; CDR2 reads LQKENI. CDR3 length equals 16 residues. CDR3 DNA sequence: TGTGCCAGCTCATCTACGACTGACCCCTCTGGAAACACCATATATTTT. It is translated as CASSSTTDPSGNTIYF.

The J gene is TRBJ1-4, the V gene TRBV4-3, with D unresolved. CDR1 and CDR2 (germline): LGHNA, YSLEER. The CDR3 is 15 amino acids. Deletions cut 0 bases from V and 8 bases from J, with 13 bases between. For the CDR3, the DNA is TGCGCCAGCAGCCAAGATGGGAGGGTGGGGGAAAAACTGTTTTTT. It yields the protein CASSQDGRVGEKLFF.